The subject of this entry is one T cell receptor beta chain. This entry is derived from a study of blood T cell repertoires in COVID-19. In the authors' workflow: The authors estimated nucleated cell counts from reference gene primer amplification. Assay: immunoSEQ multiplex PCR; the TCRdb copy retains only in-frame clones and omits some. V and J calls and clone size are copied from that table; D and trimming were computed from the DNA. The sample holds fewer than 250,000 clones, less than 90% seen once. The V and J ends lost 6 bases and 0 bases respectively, with 3 bases between them. The CDR3 spans 13 residues. From germline, CDR1 is MNHEY and CDR2 SVGAGI.

The sample comprised peripheral blood. The V and J genes are TRBV6-5 and TRBJ2-6; D is unclear. This sequence originates from a man between 65 and 80 years old with acute or convalescent COVID-19. The CDR3: CASSGSGANVLTF. The CDR3 bases are TGTGCCAGCAGCGGCTCTGGGGCCAACGTCCTGACTTTC.